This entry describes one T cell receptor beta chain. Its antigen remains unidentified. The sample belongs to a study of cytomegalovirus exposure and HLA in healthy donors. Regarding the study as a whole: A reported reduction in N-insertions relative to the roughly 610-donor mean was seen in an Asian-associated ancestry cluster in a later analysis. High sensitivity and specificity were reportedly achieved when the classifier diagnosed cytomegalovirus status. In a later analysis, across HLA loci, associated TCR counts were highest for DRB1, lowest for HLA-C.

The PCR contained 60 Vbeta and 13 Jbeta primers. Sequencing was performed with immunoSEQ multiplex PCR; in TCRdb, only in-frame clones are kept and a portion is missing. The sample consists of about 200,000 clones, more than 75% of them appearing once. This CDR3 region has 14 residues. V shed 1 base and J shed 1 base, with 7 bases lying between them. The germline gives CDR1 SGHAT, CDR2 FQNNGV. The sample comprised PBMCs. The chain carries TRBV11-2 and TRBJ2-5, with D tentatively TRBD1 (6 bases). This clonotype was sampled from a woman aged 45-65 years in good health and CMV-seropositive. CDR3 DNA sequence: TGTGCCAGCAGCTTAGCAGGGGTCCAAGAGACCCAGTACTTC. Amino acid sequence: CASSLAGVQETQYF.